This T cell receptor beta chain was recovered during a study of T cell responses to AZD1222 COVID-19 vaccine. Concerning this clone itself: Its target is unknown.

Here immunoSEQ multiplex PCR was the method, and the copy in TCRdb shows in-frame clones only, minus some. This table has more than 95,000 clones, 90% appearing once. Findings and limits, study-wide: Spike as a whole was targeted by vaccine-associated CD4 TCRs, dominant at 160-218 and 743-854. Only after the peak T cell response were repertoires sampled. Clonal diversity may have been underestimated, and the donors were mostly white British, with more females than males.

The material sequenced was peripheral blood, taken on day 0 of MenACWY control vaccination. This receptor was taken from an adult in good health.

CDR3 loop: CAWSLAGGASGSYEQYF. The CDR3 DNA reads as TGTGCCTGGAGTTTGGCAGGGGGTGCGTCGGGCTCCTACGAGCAGTACTTC. The V gene is TRBV30, the J gene TRBJ2-7; 7 bases fit TRBD1. V lost 2 bases, J lost 0 bases, and 13 bases stayed unmatched. This CDR3 has 17 residues. CDR1 and CDR2 (germline): GTSNPN, SVGIG (reference sequence).